The 29 T cell receptor beta chains presented below share a single source sample, sequenced in a study of shared clonotypes between healthy human individuals. Profiling relied on immunoSEQ multiplex PCR, and the TCRdb table lists in-frame clones only, not all of them. The sample shows about 2.4 million clones, approximately 93% of them seen only once. The sequenced sample was naive CD4+ T cells from PBMCs. Subset denoted: CD45RA+ positively selected. All receptors derive from a man aged 18 to 35 in good health. Some clones in this sample may be carry-over from other donors' samples.

The V gene is TRBV28, the J gene TRBJ2-1; D uncertain. CDR1 and CDR2 from the germline V gene are MDHEN and SYDVKM. V was clipped by 6 bases and J by 13 bases, with 10 bases between them. The CDR3 length is 10 residues. The CDR3 sequence: CASSQRTQFF. The CDR3, as DNA: TGTGCCAGCAGCCAGAGAACCCAGTTCTTC.

CDR3 residues: CASSQGLGSGLGETQYF. In DNA form, the CDR3 reads TGCGCCAGCAGCCAAGGTCTGGGCAGCGGACTGGGAGAGACCCAGTACTTC. The rearrangement uses TRBV4-3 and TRBJ2-5, with TRBD2 as a possible D gene (5 bases). Germline V gene lookup returns CDR1 LGHNA and CDR2 YSLEER. The length of the CDR3 is 17 residues. The germline V and J ends were trimmed by 1 base and 4 bases, with 19 bases remaining between them.

The chain combines TRBV5-4 with TRBJ2-7; 9 nucleotides align to TRBD2. V gave up 4 bases and J gave up 2 bases; unmatched junction bases: 4. The CDR3 runs to 14 residues. Looked up from germline, CDR1 is SGHNT and CDR2 is YYREEE (reference sequence). The CDR3, as DNA: TGTGCCAGCAGCATTGGACTAGCGCCCTACGAGCAGTACTTC. Translating it yields CASSIGLAPYEQYF. Variable domain in full (rest from reference TRBV5-4 and TRBJ2-7): ETGVTQSPTHLIKTRGQQVTLRCSSQSGHNTVSWYQQALGQGPQFIFQYYREEENGRGNFPPRFSGLQFPNYSSELNVNALELDDSALYLCASSIGLAPYEQYFGPGTRLTVT.

This chain links TRBV4-1 with TRBJ1-5, with a possible D match to TRBD1 (6 bases). Germline V CDR1 and CDR2: MGHRA, YSYEKL. The CDR3 extends over 16 amino acids. V lost 0 bases to trimming and J lost 4 bases, with 13 bases between them. The CDR3 DNA reads as TGCGCCAGCAGCCAAGATCTACAGGGACGAAATCAGCCCCAGCATTTT. Translation gives CASSQDLQGRNQPQHF.

There are a few counts of this clone. This CDR3 reads CASSQQGSSGNTIYF. The CDR3 DNA reads TGCGCCAGCAGCCAACAGGGGAGCTCTGGAAACACCATATATTTT. The gene calls are TRBV4-1 and TRBJ1-3; D possibly corresponds to TRBD1 (6 bases). The V gene lost 2 bases and the J gene lost 0 bases, with 8 bases spanning the gap. The CDR3 runs 15 residues. The germline CDR1 and CDR2 sequences are MGHRA and YSYEKL.

The gene calls are TRBV7-8 and TRBJ1-3; TRBD1 is a possible D gene (6 bases). The CDR3 extends over 15 amino acids. Trimming cost V 1 base and J 1 base, with 8 bases left between them. The germline gives CDR1 SGHVS, CDR2 FQNEAQ. This CDR3 is CASSLGQGSGNTIYF. The CDR3 region has the DNA TGTGCCAGCAGCTTAGGTCAGGGGTCTGGAAACACCATATATTTT.

The chain carries TRBV25-1 and TRBJ1-6; TRBD1 matches 7 bases. J was trimmed by 1 base and V by 4 bases; bases with no gene match: 10. The CDR3 has 18 amino acids. Per germline, CDR1 MGHDK and CDR2 SYGVNS. This CDR3 reads CASSALDARGSYNSPLHF. The CDR3 coding sequence is TGTGCCAGCAGTGCCCTAGATGCCAGGGGGTCCTATAATTCACCCCTCCACTTT.

This clone came up once. The chain recombines TRBV28 with TRBJ2-3; tentative D call: TRBD1 (5 bases). This CDR3 comprises 13 residues. Germline CDR1 is MDHEN and CDR2 is SYDVKM. The V end lost 7 bases, the J end lost 7 bases, and 15 bases lay between the germline ends. CDR3 sequence: CASIEGVKNTQYF. CDR3 DNA: TGTGCCAGCATAGAAGGGGTAAAGAATACGCAGTATTTT.

This chain uses TRBV18 with TRBJ2-3; possible D gene TRBD1, 5 bases. Germline V lookup: CDR1 KGHSH, CDR2 LQKENI. The V end lost 0 bases, the J end lost 1 base, and 8 bases lay between the germline ends. CDR3 length equals 15 residues. DNA for the CDR3: TGTGCCAGCTCACCACCGTTCAGGGGCACAGATACGCAGTATTTT. This codes for CASSPPFRGTDTQYF.

V is TRBV7-6 and J is TRBJ2-5, with D possibly being TRBD1 (5 bases). V was shortened by 0 bases and J by 1 base, with 9 bases between the two germline ends. Germline V gene sequence: CDR1 SGHVS, CDR2 FNYEAQ. The CDR3 runs to 15 residues. In DNA form, the CDR3 reads TGTGCCAGCAGCTTAGCCCCAGGGTTCCAAGAGACCCAGTACTTC. It translates to CASSLAPGFQETQYF.

The chain employs TRBV5-8 and TRBJ2-7; 8 nucleotides line up with TRBD2. CDR1 and CDR2 (germline): SGHTS, YDEGEE. Trimming took 0 bases from V and 2 from J; bases not matched to a gene: 19. The CDR3 covers 20 residues. The CDR3 spells CASSLAATGGFWGRTYEQYF. The CDR3 DNA reads TGTGCCAGCAGCTTGGCCGCGACGGGAGGGTTCTGGGGGAGAACCTACGAGCAGTACTTC.

The chain joins TRBV7-9 to TRBJ2-2; D gene ambiguous. The CDR3 loop spans 13 amino acids. Trimming shortened V by 5 bases and J by 7 bases, and 11 bases separated the two germline ends. CDR1 is SEHNR and CDR2 is FQNEAQ in the germline V gene (reference sequence). This CDR3 is CASSPGPGGELFF. The CDR3 coding sequence is TGTGCCAGCAGCCCCGGGCCCGGCGGGGAGCTGTTTTTT.

This chain links TRBV2 with TRBJ2-2; 11 bases agree with TRBD1. V dropped 6 bases and J dropped 6; count of bases not matched to a gene: 6. The CDR3 loop spans 15 amino acids. CDR1 is SNHLY and CDR2 is FYNNEI in the germline V gene. The CDR3 is CASRLGTGGAGELFF. CDR3 nucleotide sequence: TGTGCCAGCAGACTCGGGACAGGGGGGGCCGGGGAGCTGTTTTTT.

V usage is TRBV6-5 and J usage is TRBJ2-7, with D unresolved. Looked up from germline, CDR1 is MNHEY and CDR2 is SVGAGI. V was pared by 6 bases and J by 3 bases, with 6 bases between. The CDR3 runs to 11 residues. Here the CDR3 reads CASSRNYEQYF. The DNA of the CDR3 is TGTGCCAGCAGCAGGAACTACGAGCAGTACTTC.

V gene TRBV5-1 combines with J gene TRBJ2-2; perhaps TRBD2 as D (5 bases). Per the germline V gene, CDR1 is SGHRS and CDR2 is YFSETQ. This CDR3 is built from 12 residues. V was clipped by 6 bases and J by 4 bases, with 7 bases between them. The CDR3 region has the DNA TGCGCCAGCAAACGGGGCACCGGGGAGCTGTTTTTT. Protein: CASKRGTGELFF.

CDR3 residues: CSADSGRGNEQFF. The CDR3 region has the DNA TGCAGCGCCGATAGCGGGAGGGGCAATGAGCAGTTCTTC. The rearrangement uses TRBV29-1 and TRBJ2-1; 11 bases map to TRBD2. V shed 7 bases and J 6 bases; nucleotides not matched to a gene: 5. The CDR3 totals 13 residues. Germline loops: CDR1 SQVTM, CDR2 ANQGSEA.

The chain couples TRBV5-1 to TRBJ2-2, with 8 bases lining up with TRBD2. CDR3 length: 15 residues. V was clipped by 4 bases and J by 1 base; unmatched bases: 3. Germline CDR1 is SGHRS and CDR2 is YFSETQ. CDR3 loop: CASSPTSVNTGELFF. CDR3 nucleotides: TGCGCCAGCAGCCCGACTAGCGTGAACACCGGGGAGCTGTTTTTT.

The chain links TRBV5-1 to TRBJ1-5; a weak D match, TRBD1 (5 bases). CDR3 length: 15 residues. Germline loops: CDR1 SGHRS, CDR2 YFSETQ. V lost 4 bases to trimming and J lost 0 bases, with 11 bases between them. CDR3 coding DNA: TGCGCCAGCAGCGCGGTTGGGGGTAGCAATCAGCCCCAGCATTTT. As protein: CASSAVGGSNQPQHF.

This chain joins TRBV19 and TRBJ1-5; the D gene is possibly TRBD1 (5 bases). The germline V and J ends were trimmed by 6 bases and 5 bases, with 14 bases remaining between them. Per the germline V gene, CDR1 is LNHDA and CDR2 is SQIVND (reference sequence). CDR3 size: 14 residues. CDR3 bases: TGTGCCAGTAGCTTGGACACCTCGGATCAGCCCCAGCATTTT. Its translation is CASSLDTSDQPQHF.

The chain uses TRBV7-3 and TRBJ1-2; maybe TRBD1 (5 bases). Germline lookup yields CDR1 SGHTA and CDR2 FQGTGA. This CDR3 contains 14 residues. Trimming took 5 bases from V and 7 from J, leaving 17 bases between them. CDR3 DNA sequence: TGTGCCAGCAGCATGGGACCTTTTATGGGTGGCTACACCTTC. Amino acids: CASSMGPFMGGYTF.

This chain links TRBV7-8 with TRBJ1-1; TRBD1 is a possible D gene (5 bases). The V gene's germline CDR1 is SGHVS and CDR2 FQNEAQ. The CDR3 runs 15 residues. V was trimmed by 1 base and J by 4 bases, leaving 13 bases between them. The CDR3 region is CASSLGGAVRTEAFF. The CDR3 bases are TGTGCCAGCAGCTTAGGCGGGGCGGTTCGCACTGAAGCTTTCTTT.

The CDR3 nucleotides are TGTGCCAGCAACTCAATCCCGGGGTCACCCCTCCACTTT. It translates to CASNSIPGSPLHF. The rearrangement links TRBV5-4 to TRBJ1-6; no clear D gene. This CDR3 is 13 amino acids long. V lost 6 bases and J lost 10, with 14 bases in between. Germline loops: CDR1 SGHNT, CDR2 YYREEE (reference sequence).

The chain couples TRBV28 to TRBJ1-2; D might be TRBD1 (5 bases). This CDR3 region has 14 residues. Trimming left V 6 bases short and J 3 bases short, with 14 bases between. Germline V lookup: CDR1 MDHEN, CDR2 SYDVKM. CDR3 bases: TGTGCCAGCAGCCTACCGACAGCCGACTATGGCTACACCTTC. It codes for CASSLPTADYGYTF.

This chain links TRBV5-1 with TRBJ2-2, with D maybe TRBD1 (5 bases). The CDR3 is 14 residues long. Trimming cost V 2 bases and J 6 bases, with 11 bases left between them. Germline assignment: CDR1 SGHRS and CDR2 YFSETQ. The CDR3 nucleotides are TGCGCCAGCAGCTTTGGAACCAGGGCCGGGGAGCTGTTTTTT. Translating gives CASSFGTRAGELFF.

This chain joins TRBV9 and TRBJ2-6, with D unclear. The CDR3 is 15 residues long. Trimming took 0 bases from V and 2 from J, leaving 6 bases between them. Germline values: CDR1 SGDLS, CDR2 YYNGEE. The CDR3 DNA reads TGTGCCAGCAGCGTAGGGCTGGCTGGGGCCAACGTCCTGACTTTC. Translated: CASSVGLAGANVLTF.

CDR3 amino acids: CASSLALSESPLTF. CDR3 nucleotides: TGCGCCAGCAGCTTGGCCCTGAGCGAATCCCCTCTTACCTTC. This sequence joins TRBV5-1 and TRBJ1-2; D is uncertain. The CDR3 consists of 14 residues. V was pared by 0 bases and J by 14 bases, with 20 bases between. Germline lookup yields CDR1 SGHRS and CDR2 YFSETQ.

The chain couples TRBV5-6 to TRBJ2-7; 8 nucleotides line up with TRBD1. The V gene end was trimmed by 5 bases and the J gene end by 0 bases; junction bases not matched to a gene: 4. The CDR3 length is 14 residues. Germline CDR1 and CDR2: SGHDT and YYEEEE. As DNA, the CDR3 is TGTGCCAGCAGGTTGACAGGGGCCTCCTACGAGCAGTACTTC. Amino acids: CASRLTGASYEQYF.

V gene TRBV5-1 combines with J gene TRBJ2-2, with D unclear. Germline CDR1 and CDR2: SGHRS and YFSETQ. This CDR3 region has 14 residues. V dropped 1 base and J dropped 5 bases, with 9 bases sitting between them. Here the CDR3 reads CASSLNTDTGELFF. As DNA, the CDR3 is TGCGCCAGCAGCTTGAACACCGATACCGGGGAGCTGTTTTTT.

The V call is TRBV2, the J call TRBJ2-5, with D perhaps matching TRBD1 (6 bases). V was cut by 0 bases and J by 7 bases, with 12 bases left in between. This CDR3 region has 14 residues. Germline lookup yields CDR1 SNHLY and CDR2 FYNNEI. DNA for the CDR3: TGTGCCAGCAGTGAAGCAAACAGGGTCGGGACCCAGTACTTC. Its protein is CASSEANRVGTQYF.